This entry concerns a single T cell receptor (beta chain). Its antigen is unidentified. This sample is drawn from a study of human T cells and chemical hapten exposure. Study observations and caveats: Relative to controls, expanded TCRs formed significantly more large CDR3 similarity clusters. TCRs exceeding 1 in 1000 frequency stayed unchanged with DPC sensitization.

As to time point: pre-sensitization, week 0. Treatment indicated: therapeutic diphenylcyclopropenone sensitization with weekly scalp DPC. Total RNA extraction was carried out from unfractionated whole blood. Original processing notes: A typical sample had 95,638 TCRs, with about 23,224 to 690,600 overall. TCRdb reanalysed the RACE reads using MiXCR and keeps one entry per CDR3 protein. TCRdb's processing, not the authors', yielded these V and J calls. The table has 150,000 to 200,000 distinct CDR3 sequences, about 31% seen once. The germline V gene has CDR1 SGHVS and CDR2 FQNEAQ. J gave up 0 bases and V 4 bases, and 11 bases lay outside the gene matches. This CDR3 is built from 18 residues.

The receptor was derived from a young woman with alopecia areata. Some clones in this sample may be carry-over from other donors' samples. The chain recombines TRBV7-8 with TRBJ1-4; TRBD1 agrees at 7 bases. Sequenced material: whole blood, taken in connection with sensitization to the hapten diphenylcyclopropenone (DPC). The CDR3 here is CASSSDRDRPATNEKLFF. The CDR3, as DNA: TGTGCCAGCAGCTCAGACAGGGATCGACCTGCAACTAATGAAAAACTGTTTTTT.